This entry lists 18 T cell receptor beta chains sequenced from one sample in a study of T-cell reconstitution after alpha-beta-depleted transplantation in children. Construction of the TCRbeta library involved unique molecular identifiers. TCRdb re-called the PCR reads through MiXCR, storing one row per CDR3 protein. The table lists 600,000 to 700,000 distinct CDR3 sequences, around 13% of them singletons. Sequencing used PBMCs, obtained before TCRalphabeta/CD19-depleted stem cell transplant. Source of these receptors: a girl aged 2-15 years with congenital amegakaryocytic thrombocytopenia, due to receive a stem cell transplant.

As to this clonotype: This may arise from a read error, as a much more abundant clone is one base away. The chain uses TRBV5-1 and TRBJ2-4; 14 bases agree with TRBD2. The CDR3 totals 18 residues. Germline values: CDR1 SGHRS, CDR2 YFSETQ. The CDR3 loop is CANSKGLAGVVAKNIQYF. The CDR3 DNA is TGCGCCAACAGCAAGGGACTAGCGGGAGTAGTAGCCAAAAACATTCAGTACTTC.

This clonotype turned up a few times. The gene calls are TRBV6-5 and TRBJ1-1; TRBD1 might be the D (5 bases). V was trimmed by 0 bases and J by 3 bases, leaving 11 bases between them. There are 15 residues in the CDR3. Germline-derived CDR1 and CDR2 are MNHEY and SVGAGI. In DNA, the CDR3 is TGTGCCAGCAGTTACTCGATTCGGGGGGACACTGAAGCTTTCTTT. Translated: CASSYSIRGDTEAFF.

The gene calls are TRBV29-1 and TRBJ2-5; tentatively, D is TRBD2 (6 bases). Germline V CDR1 and CDR2: SQVTM, ANQGSEA. Trimming cost V 1 base and J 3 bases, with 12 bases left between them. This CDR3 is 14 amino acids long. The DNA of the CDR3 is TGCAGCGTTGAAGTCGGGAGAGGGAAAGAGACCCAGTACTTC. Amino acid sequence: CSVEVGRGKETQYF.

This clonotype was seen ten or more times. V usage is TRBV29-1 and J usage is TRBJ1-1; no clear D gene. CDR1 is SQVTM, CDR2 ANQGSEA, per germline. Trimming removed 4 bases from V and 4 bases from J, with 7 bases in between. This CDR3 has 11 amino acids. The CDR3, as DNA: TGCAGCGTTGTCGGGGTCACTGAAGCTTTCTTT. Translating gives CSVVGVTEAFF.

This clonotype came up a few times. V gene TRBV4-1 combines with J gene TRBJ2-5, with 14 bases matching TRBD2. This CDR3 region has 16 residues. Per germline, CDR1 MGHRA and CDR2 YSYEKL. The J segment lost 4 bases and the V segment lost 6 bases, leaving 7 bases of the junction unmatched. The CDR3 sequence is CASRLRLAGGSETQYF. The CDR3 coding sequence is TGCGCCAGCAGGCTAAGACTAGCGGGAGGGTCAGAGACCCAGTACTTC.

The chain uses TRBV12-3 or TRBV12-4 and TRBJ1-3, with D unresolved. CDR3 length: 20 amino acids. V was trimmed by 6 bases and J by 0 bases, leaving 27 bases between them. CDR3 DNA sequence: TGTGCCAGCAGCCACTTACGGTCGGATGTGGGCGGTTACTCTGGAAACACCATATATTTT. Translating gives CASSHLRSDVGGYSGNTIYF.

This clonotype was seen once. A clone one base away is much larger, so this may be a read error. The rearrangement joins TRBV5-1 to TRBJ1-1, with D unresolved. From germline, CDR1 is SGHRS and CDR2 YFSETQ. The CDR3 extends over 15 amino acids. Trimming took 4 bases from V and 1 from J, leaving 14 bases between them. CDR3 nucleotides: TGCGCCAGCAGCCCCGGGTTTCTGACGAACACTGAAGCTTTCTTT. Amino acids: CASSPGFLTNTEAFF.

This clonotype was counted at least ten times. The chain's CDR3 is CASSLSGSNLATSYNEQFF. The CDR3 coding sequence is TGTGCCAGCAGCTTATCCGGGAGCAATCTCGCAACCTCCTACAATGAGCAGTTCTTC. V is TRBV11-2 and J is TRBJ2-1; maybe TRBD2 (6 bases). V lost 2 bases, J lost 0 bases, and 20 bases lay in between. Germline V gene sequence: CDR1 SGHAT, CDR2 FQNNGV. The CDR3 runs to 19 residues. Complete variable domain (other parts from reference TRBV11-2 and TRBJ2-1): EAGVAQSPRYKIIEKRQSVAFWCNPISGHATLYWYQQILGQGPKLLIQFQNNGVVDDSQLPKDRFSAERLKGVDSTLKIQPAKLEDSAVYLCASSLSGSNLATSYNEQFFGPGTRLTVL.

This clonotype appeared many times. The CDR3 bases are TGTGCTAGTGGTTTGGTACTTCGACTAGCGGGATGTGAGCAGTTCTTC. Translation gives CASGLVLRLAGCEQFF. The chain employs TRBV12-5 and TRBJ2-1; 11 positions match TRBD2. Per germline, CDR1 LGHNT and CDR2 FRNRAP. The V segment lost 0 bases and the J segment 9 bases; nucleotides outside the gene matches: 7. The CDR3 has 16 residues.

The V gene is TRBV7-2, the J gene TRBJ2-4; possibly TRBD2 for D (5 bases). Germline CDR1 and CDR2: SGHTA and FQGNSA. Trimming removed 5 bases from V and 4 bases from J, with 15 bases in between. The CDR3 loop spans 15 amino acids. The DNA of the CDR3 is TGTGCCAGCAGCCTAACCGGGGTTCCGAAAAACATTCAGTACTTC. This codes for CASSLTGVPKNIQYF.

The chain recombines TRBV30 with TRBJ1-6; D is undetermined. The CDR3 runs 13 residues. V shed 2 bases and J shed 13 bases, with 15 bases lying between them. Germline loops: CDR1 GTSNPN, CDR2 SVGIG (reference sequence). The CDR3: CAWSTTKVGPLHF. DNA of the CDR3: TGTGCCTGGAGTACCACGAAGGTGGGTCCCCTCCACTTT.

This clonotype showed up just a few times. This chain links TRBV29-1 with TRBJ2-7; D uncertain. The CDR3 consists of 11 residues. V was cut by 7 bases and J by 4 bases, with 11 bases left in between. The V gene's germline CDR1 is SQVTM and CDR2 ANQGSEA. The CDR3: CSAWSYYEQYF. The CDR3 DNA reads as TGCAGCGCCTGGTCCTATTACGAGCAGTACTTC.

At least ten counts were recorded for this clonotype. The chain uses TRBV12-3 or TRBV12-4 and TRBJ2-7; D is undetermined. The CDR3 runs 14 residues. V lost 6 bases, J lost 0 bases, and 12 bases lay in between. This CDR3 is CASSPPAVSYEQYF. In DNA form, the CDR3 reads TGTGCCAGCAGCCCTCCGGCAGTCTCCTACGAGCAGTACTTC.

This sequence joins TRBV7-2 and TRBJ2-1; D is undetermined. The germline V gene has CDR1 SGHTA and CDR2 FQGNSA. Trimming pared 2 bases from V and 2 bases from J, leaving 10 bases between. The CDR3 consists of 15 residues. The DNA of the CDR3 is TGTGCCAGCAGCTTATCCGCTGGGACCTACAATGAGCAGTTCTTC. Translating it yields CASSLSAGTYNEQFF.

J is TRBJ1-2 and V is TRBV10-3; 8 bases are shared with TRBD1. The germline V gene has CDR1 ENHRY and CDR2 SYGVKD. The CDR3 runs 15 residues. The V and J ends lost 3 bases and 4 bases, in that order; junction bases with no gene match: 7. CDR3 sequence (DNA): TGTGCCATCAGTGACGACCCGGACAGGGCCTATGGCTACACCTTC. It yields the protein CAISDDPDRAYGYTF.

The rearrangement uses TRBV7-2 and TRBJ2-1, with TRBD2 identical over 8 bases. J lost 8 bases, V lost 3 bases, and 12 bases had no gene match. CDR3 length: 16 residues. Germline V lookup: CDR1 SGHTA, CDR2 FQGNSA. CDR3: CASSLSGTRGVHEQFF. The CDR3 bases are TGTGCCAGCAGCTTGTCCGGGACTAGGGGGGTCCATGAGCAGTTCTTC.

This clonotype was found many times. The chain combines TRBV10-2 with TRBJ1-2, with D uncertain. Germline assignment: CDR1 WSHSY and CDR2 SAAADI. Trimming stripped 3 bases from V and 4 bases from J, with 6 bases between. This CDR3 contains 12 residues. The CDR3 here is CASSDNPYGYTF. CDR3 sequence (DNA): TGCGCCAGCAGTGATAACCCCTATGGCTACACCTTC.

This clonotype has a count of ten or more. This sequence joins TRBV5-1 and TRBJ2-1, with D perhaps matching TRBD2 (6 bases). There are 14 residues in the CDR3. V lost 2 bases to trimming and J lost 5 bases, with 11 bases between them. Germline CDR1 and CDR2: SGHRS and YFSETQ. The CDR3 DNA reads as TGCGCCAGCAGCTTTGTGCGGGGCCACAATGAGCAGTTCTTC. Translated, it gives CASSFVRGHNEQFF.